The rows below give T cell receptor beta chains drawn from one sample of a study of cytomegalovirus exposure and HLA in healthy donors. Clones were read by immunoSEQ multiplex PCR, and TCRdb kept only the in-frame ones, dropping some. The sample carries under 200,000 clones, about four fifths recorded once. The sample taken for sequencing was PBMCs. The receptors stem from a woman aged 30 to 39 in good health and CMV-seropositive. Both conserved end residues are part of each CDR3.

cdr3_length | v_call | cdr3_aa
14 | TRBV6-5 | CASSYRSGTDTQYF
12 | TRBV19 | CASTEGSGGYTF
13 | TRBV27 | CASSLTENYGYTF
13 | TRBV6-5 | CASKGGINQPQHF
11 | TRBV7-9 | CASSPGYEQYF
13 | TRBV2 | CAGLTGEYETQYF
13 | TRBV5-8 | CASSLGGESPLHF
14 | TRBV7-8 | CASRSPSAQETQYF
16 | TRBV4-1 | CASSLLLGTGQETQYF
11 | TRBV15 | CATSLGVEAFF
14 | TRBV11-1 | CASSFRRLDTEAFF
15 | TRBV9 | CASSVQGTGDSPLHF
15 | TRBV5-1 | CASSLGQGVTDTQYF
16 | TRBV9 | CASSVGVNPADYEQYF
16 | TRBV7-9 | CASSPHAQGPREKLFF
14 | TRBV5-6 | CASSLAGVLYEQYF
13 | TRBV19 | CATKGQGMVEAFF
13 | TRBV18 | CASSPAEGTGYTF
16 | TRBV5-1 | CASSQTRGAMNTEAFF
14 | TRBV7-9 | CASSPRQGANIQYF
15 | TRBV6-5 | CASSYSWVGEYEQYF
12 | TRBV5-4 | CASSFPGTGSYF
15 | TRBV5-1 | CASAPKGQSTDTQYF
14 | TRBV28 | CASSPGTRAYEQYF
14 | TRBV5-4 | CASSWTGPPYEQYF
14 | TRBV5-8 | CASSLVRGGTEAFF
14 | TRBV6-6 | CASRWGDSNQPQHF
15 | TRBV5-1 | CASSSGTSAAGELFF
19 | TRBV28 | CASSLVGGQGDSGANVLTF
16 | TRBV10-2 | CASTGLAGSGFNEQFF
17 | TRBV6-1 | CASSEARGSFVGQPQHF
13 | TRBV6-5 | CASRITSSYEQYF
17 | TRBV18 | CASSPRGAGATNEKLFF
13 | TRBV18 | CASSPRSNTEAFF
14 | TRBV2 | CASSATGTNYEQYF
16 | TRBV28 | CASRRTGSFDSYEQYF
16 | TRBV27 | CASSLTSALRGDTQYF
15 | TRBV7-9 | CASSLDRATNEKLFF
12 | TRBV9 | CASSVGGDTQYF
13 | TRBV2 | CASSGQANTEAFF
14 | TRBV7-8 | CASSLGTGELGYTF
16 | TRBV9 | CASSVNRVITAGELFF
12 | TRBV25-1 | CASSKEGWEQFF
14 | TRBV7-7 | CASSPHRRDNEQFF
15 | TRBV19 | CASSGRDGRSYEQYF
13 | TRBV2 | CASSEQFTDTQYF
16 | TRBV6-5 | CASSFPGTSGGNEQFF
11 | TRBV2 | CASSGYSEAFF
13 | TRBV2 | CASSETSYNEQFF
14 | TRBV27 | CASSPGTGVYGYTF